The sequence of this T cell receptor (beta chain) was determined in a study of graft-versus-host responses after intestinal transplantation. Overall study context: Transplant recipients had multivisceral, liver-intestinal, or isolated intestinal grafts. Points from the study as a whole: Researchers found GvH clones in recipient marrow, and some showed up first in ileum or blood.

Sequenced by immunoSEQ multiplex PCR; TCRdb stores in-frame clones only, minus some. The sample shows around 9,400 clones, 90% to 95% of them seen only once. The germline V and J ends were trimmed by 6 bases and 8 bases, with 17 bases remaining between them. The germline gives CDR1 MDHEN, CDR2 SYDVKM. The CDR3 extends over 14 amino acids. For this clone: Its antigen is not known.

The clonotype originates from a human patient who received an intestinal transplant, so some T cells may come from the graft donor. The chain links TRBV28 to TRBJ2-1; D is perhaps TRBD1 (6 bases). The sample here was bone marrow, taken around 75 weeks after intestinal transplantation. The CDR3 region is CASSPLDSRYEQFF. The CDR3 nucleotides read TGTGCCAGCAGCCCCCTGGACAGTCGATATGAGCAGTTCTTC.